This T cell receptor beta chain was sequenced in a study of blood T cells in healthy people across ages. A sample-barcoded 5' primer and a J-beta primer mix were used in a second PCR of about 7 to 11 cycles. Via MiXCR, TCRdb re-called the 5' RACE reads, giving one row per CDR3 protein. This table has hundreds of thousands of distinct CDR3 sequences, roughly three fifths appearing once. This clonotype has more than one count but fewer than ten. Its antigen is as yet unknown. The CDR3 spans 13 residues. The J segment lost 6 bases and the V segment lost 8 bases, leaving 8 bases of the junction unmatched. Germline V gene data show CDR1 as LNHNV and CDR2 as YYDKDF (reference sequence). Study-level findings and limits: Strong correlation was found linking TCR beta diversity to naive T cell percentage. Relative to aged donors, long-lived donors carried more naive CD4+ cells and displayed higher diversity.

The chain uses TRBV15 and TRBJ2-3; 7 bases agree with TRBD1. What was sequenced was blood. This clonotype was sampled from a man aged 35-49 years in good health. In DNA, the CDR3 is TGTGCCACCGGGGGACAGTTGTTTGATACGCAGTATTTT. Its translation: CATGGQLFDTQYF.